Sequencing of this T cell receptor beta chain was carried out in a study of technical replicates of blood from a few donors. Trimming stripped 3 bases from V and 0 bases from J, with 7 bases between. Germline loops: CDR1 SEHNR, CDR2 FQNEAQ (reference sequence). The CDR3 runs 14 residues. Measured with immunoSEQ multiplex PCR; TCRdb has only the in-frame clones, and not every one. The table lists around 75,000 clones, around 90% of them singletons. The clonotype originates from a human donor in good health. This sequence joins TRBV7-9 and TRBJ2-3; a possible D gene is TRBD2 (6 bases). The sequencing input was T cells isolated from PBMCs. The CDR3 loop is CASSFSGSTDTQYF. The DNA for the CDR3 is TGTGCCAGCAGCTTCAGCGGGAGCACAGATACGCAGTATTTT.